Detailed here is one TCR beta chain. No antigen is known for it. This record belongs to a study of monozygotic twins with inflammatory bowel disease (dated by TCRdb to between 2017 and 2020). Broadly, across the study: The complete study included about 28 monozygotic twin pairs: 19 IBD-discordant Danish pairs and nine German pairs, of which four were IBD-concordant and five were IBD-discordant. Disease-associated traits were sought mainly through comparisons between IBD patients and their genetically identical healthy co-twins within discordant pairs. Each individual had, on average, about 151 000 unique TCRalpha sequences and 181 000 unique TCRbeta sequences available for analysis. The full study reports these points: Because patients received different immunosuppressive treatments, the repertoires may have picked up extra background noise and variability between individuals. Measured by the inverse Simpson index, TCRbeta repertoire diversity was lower in IBD patients than in their healthy co-twins. No single strong signal or clonotype linked to IBD turned up in the results, so the idea that one exists was not supported. Repertoire similarity did not differ between concordant and discordant twins, possibly due to limited statistical power. Compared with healthy twins, IBD patients shared fewer clonotypes with other individuals, and the difference was most pronounced in patients with signs of disease activity. Distinction between different T cell subtypes could not be achieved in the analysis.

The protocol used for the library was 5' RACE. Each TCR library was prepared from around 3,400 ng of total RNA. For each sample, cDNA was synthesized in eight separate reactions using SMARTScribe reverse transcriptase. Unique molecular identifiers containing a 6-nucleotide sample barcode were introduced through template switching during cDNA synthesis. TCRalpha and TCRbeta cDNA was amplified in two nested PCRs of roughly 16 and 10 cycles, and bead purification was carried out after each PCR. Before amplification, cDNA was treated with uracil DNA-glycosylase and purified using the QIAquick PCR purification kit. In the second PCR, Illumina TruSeq-compatible adapters and sample-specific barcodes were added. Library quality and concentration were assessed using TapeStation and Qubit, and 4.5 to 6.5 ng of each library was pooled. Pooled libraries were sequenced on an Illumina HiSeq2500 single-index Rapid Run with 2 x 100 bp reads and custom sequencing primers. As for how the authors treated the data: MiGEC version 1.2.6 was used for UMI-based consensus assembly to correct PCR and sequencing errors. MiXCR version 2.1.1 was used to carry out V(D)J alignment, clonotype assembly and CDR3 extraction. Gene usage, clonotype sharing and MAIT/NKT TCR abundance were normalised by analysing the top 1000, 10 000 and 20 000 clonotypes per sample. After downsampling to 27 000 UMIs, diversity was calculated as the inverse Simpson index using the vegan R package. Statistical testing used paired Mann-Whitney U tests on the discordant twin pairs and applied Benjamini-Hochberg correction for multiple testing. Through TCRdb reprocessing, the reads give one entry per CDR3 protein sequence; DNA is omitted. Here the V and J calls rest on TCRdb's processing, not on the authors' analysis. The sample table gives some 210,000 distinct CDR3 sequences. The ten largest clones represent 1.5% to 2% of the sample.

From each donor, a roughly 2.3 ml peripheral blood sample was collected into PAXgene tubes and stored at -80 degrees C. Without T cell sorting, total RNA was isolated from whole blood using the PAXgene blood miRNA kit on an automated QIAcube. Peripheral blood from monozygotic twin pairs, either concordant or discordant for inflammatory bowel disease, underwent deep TCRalpha and TCRbeta repertoire profiling that used unique molecular barcoding. Smoking habits were recorded for all twin pairs, and each individual was classified as a current, former or never smoker. Inclusive of the bounding cysteine and phenylalanine, the CDR3 is 14 residues long. The DNA sequence is not available. CDR1 and CDR2 are read off the germline V gene as MNHNS and SASEGT.

The sequenced sample was blood. This chain joins TRBV6-1 to TRBJ1-2. This sequence was found in a human donor with ulcerative colitis or Crohn's disease, or a healthy co-twin of an affected twin (not recorded which). The CDR3 reads as follows: CASRLYTGGYGYTF.